The text below deals with one T cell receptor (beta chain). Its target is unknown. Only in-frame clones appear in the TCRdb table, and some are missing; sequencing was by immunoSEQ multiplex PCR. The sample yields 100,000 to 150,000 clones, over 75% seen once. The sample is drawn from a study of T cell responses to AZD1222 COVID-19 vaccine. Across the study: The analysis combined second doses at about 4 or about 12 weeks.

Study-wide points: It should be noted that donors were predominantly white British and more often female, and clonal diversity was possibly underestimated. Among vaccine-associated CD4 TCRs, coverage spanned spike, with dominance at 160-218 and 743-854. Seropositive AZD1222 recipients at baseline numbered only five to seven.

This receptor was taken from an adult in good health. The sample here was peripheral blood, taken on day 0 of AZD1222 vaccination.

CDR3 DNA: TGCGCCAGCAGCTTGACAGGGGACGGGAACACTGAAGCTTTCTTT. This sequence encodes CASSLTGDGNTEAFF. V usage is TRBV5-1 and J usage is TRBJ1-1; TRBD1 matches at 7 bases. With V trimmed by 1 base and J by 1 base, 4 bases remained unmatched. The CDR3 has 15 amino acids. Germline V gives CDR1 SGHRS, CDR2 YFSETQ.